This T cell receptor beta chain was recorded in a study of tumor and adjacent non-tumor tissue in lung cancer. TCRbeta libraries were built with three rounds of nested PCR, modified from ARM-PCR. Using its own MiXCR run on the multiplex PCR reads, TCRdb lists one record per CDR3 protein. The sample shows about 75,000 distinct CDR3 sequences, 60% to 85% of them seen only once. Comments on this clonotype: At one boundary the junction diverges from the germline segment, which might be a read error.

RNA was extracted from bulk tissue without any cell sorting. CDR3 size: 14 residues. The germline CDR1 and CDR2 sequences are MNHEY and SVGEGT. The rearrangement joins TRBV6-2 or TRBV6-3 to TRBJ2-3; D is possibly TRBD1 (6 bases). The sample consisted of lung tumor tissue. The TCR was taken from a woman aged 45 to 65 with non-small cell lung cancer. The CDR3 loop is CASSMDSKTGTQYF. CDR3 nucleotides: TGTGCCAGCAGCATGGACAGTAAGACAGGTACGCAGTATTTT.